These 18 T cell receptor beta chains share one sample of origin, sequenced in a study of blood T cell repertoires in COVID-19. Profiling relied on immunoSEQ multiplex PCR, and the TCRdb table lists in-frame clones only, not all of them. The sample shows fewer than 350,000 clones, roughly 91% of them seen only once. The sample taken for sequencing was PBMCs or T cells enriched from blood (not recorded which). These receptors all come from a woman aged 60-70 years in a cohort exposed to, infected with or recovered from COVID-19 (not recorded which).

This chain uses TRBV5-6 with TRBJ2-1, with TRBD2 identical over 11 bases. The V gene's germline CDR1 is SGHDT and CDR2 YYEEEE. J gave up 15 bases and V 4 bases, and 9 bases lay outside the gene matches. This CDR3 is built from 13 residues. The CDR3 DNA reads as TGTGCCAGCAGCATTAGCGGGAGGGCCTGGAGGTTCTTC. Its protein is CASSISGRAWRFF.

The chain recombines TRBV7-2 with TRBJ2-6; a possible D gene is TRBD2 (6 bases). Germline V lookup: CDR1 SGHTA, CDR2 FQGNSA. This CDR3 region has 18 residues. V was cut by 4 bases and J by 2 bases, with 18 bases left in between. CDR3 DNA: TGTGCCAGCAGCTCTTTGAGGAGGGGAGAGGCTGGGGCCAACGTCCTGACTTTC. Its protein is CASSSLRRGEAGANVLTF.

This clone occurred a few times. The J gene is TRBJ2-1, the V gene TRBV24-1; 11 nucleotides line up with TRBD2. Germline CDR1 is KGHDR and CDR2 is SFDVKD. V was pared by 3 bases and J by 6 bases, with 3 bases of the junction left unmatched. The CDR3 contains 15 residues. Here the CDR3 reads CATSDPSGRSNEQFF. In nucleotides, the CDR3 is TGTGCCACCAGTGATCCTAGCGGGAGGAGCAATGAGCAGTTCTTC.

The V call is TRBV7-3, the J call TRBJ2-1; 11 nucleotides agree with TRBD1. V shed 2 bases and J 9 bases; nucleotides not matched to a gene: 6. Per germline, CDR1 SGHTA and CDR2 FQGTGA. The CDR3 runs 15 residues. The CDR3 loop reads CASSLEGQGGGEQFF. DNA for the CDR3: TGTGCCAGCAGCTTAGAGGGACAGGGGGGAGGTGAGCAGTTCTTC.

CDR3 residues: CASSLGGTSANYGYTF. The CDR3 nucleotides read TGTGCCAGCAGCTTAGGAGGGACTTCGGCTAACTATGGCTACACCTTC. The chain joins TRBV7-8 to TRBJ1-2, with a weak D call TRBD1 (5 bases). Deletions cut 1 base from V and 0 bases from J, with 12 bases between. The CDR3 is 16 residues long. In germline, CDR1 is SGHVS, CDR2 FQNEAQ.

The chain recombines TRBV7-6 with TRBJ2-5; TRBD1 might be the D (7 bases). CDR3 length: 13 amino acids. The V end was cut by 6 bases, the J end by 5 bases, with 13 bases between. The germline V gene has CDR1 SGHVS and CDR2 FNYEAQ. CDR3 in amino acids: CASRAGGGETQYF. The CDR3 coding sequence is TGTGCCAGCAGGGCAGGGGGAGGCGAGACCCAGTACTTC.

A single count supports this clone. V is TRBV7-2 and J is TRBJ2-7; D perhaps matches TRBD2 (6 bases). Germline CDR1 is SGHTA and CDR2 is FQGNSA. Trimming took 1 base from V and 2 from J, leaving 12 bases between them. This CDR3 has 15 amino acids. The CDR3 region has the DNA TGTGCCAGCAGCTTAGGCTCGGGAGACGCCTACGAGCAGTACTTC. Protein sequence: CASSLGSGDAYEQYF.

This clone was seen only once. The V call is TRBV6-2 or TRBV6-3, the J call TRBJ2-7; a possible D gene is TRBD1 (5 bases). Germline V gives CDR1 MNHEY, CDR2 SVGEGT. V shed 2 bases and J shed 3 bases, with 8 bases lying between them. This CDR3 region has 13 residues. The CDR3 spells CASSYDRYYEQYF. Written as DNA, the CDR3 is TGTGCCAGCAGTTACGACAGATACTACGAGCAGTACTTC.

The chain combines TRBV12-3 or TRBV12-4 with TRBJ1-6; 9 nucleotides line up with TRBD1. This CDR3 spans 13 amino acids. Unmatched junction bases numbered 2, after V lost 6 bases and J lost 8 bases. The CDR3 DNA follows: TGTGCCAGCAGCCGGACAGGGGATTCACCCCTCCACTTT. Residues: CASSRTGDSPLHF.

This chain connects TRBV2 to TRBJ2-1; TRBD2 is a possible D gene (5 bases). This CDR3 comprises 15 residues. Trimming pared 6 bases from V and 1 base from J, leaving 13 bases between. Germline CDR1 and CDR2: SNHLY and FYNNEI. CDR3 loop: CASRPGLGSYNEQFF. CDR3 bases: TGTGCCAGCAGGCCTGGACTGGGTTCCTACAATGAGCAGTTCTTC.

For the CDR3, the DNA is TGTGCCACCAGTGATCCCCCTAGCGGGAGCTACAATGAGCAGTTCTTC. Its protein product is CATSDPPSGSYNEQFF. This chain links TRBV24-1 with TRBJ2-1; 10 bases align to TRBD2. This CDR3 has 16 amino acids. CDR1 is KGHDR, CDR2 SFDVKD, per germline. The trim removed 3 bases at V and 3 bases at J, leaving 4 bases unmatched.

This clone came up once. This chain connects TRBV5-8 to TRBJ2-1; D possibly corresponds to TRBD1 (6 bases). Trimming left V 0 bases short and J 5 bases short, with 12 bases between. The CDR3 is made up of 15 amino acids. CDR1 and CDR2 from the germline V gene are SGHTS and YDEGEE. As DNA, the CDR3 is TGTGCCAGCAGCTTGGGTCAGGGGTTCCACAATGAGCAGTTCTTC. Its translation: CASSLGQGFHNEQFF.

The chain is built from TRBV18 and TRBJ1-5; the match to TRBD1 covers 9 bases. The CDR3 spans 16 residues. Germline V gene lookup returns CDR1 KGHSH and CDR2 LQKENI. Trimming at V came to 2 bases and at J to 5 bases, leaving 7 bases not matched to a gene. The CDR3 sequence: CASSPSGTGYDQPQHF. CDR3 nucleotides: TGTGCCAGCTCACCAAGTGGGACAGGGTACGATCAGCCCCAGCATTTT.

In its sample, this clone was seen once. This chain joins TRBV5-1 and TRBJ1-5; D is ambiguous. The germline V gene has CDR1 SGHRS and CDR2 YFSETQ. This CDR3 spans 13 amino acids. Trimming cost V 0 bases and J 3 bases, with 4 bases left between them. The chain's CDR3 is CASSLGDNQPQHF. In DNA form, the CDR3 reads TGCGCCAGCAGCTTGGGAGACAATCAGCCCCAGCATTTT. Supplemented by reference TRBV5-1 and TRBJ1-5, the full variable domain reads KAGVTQTPRYLIKTRGQQVTLSCSPISGHRSVSWYQQTPGQGLQFLFEYFSETQRNKGNFPGRFSGRQFSNSRSEMNVSTLELGDSALYLCASSLGDNQPQHFGDGTRLSIL.

The chain employs TRBV28 and TRBJ1-3; TRBD1 aligns across 7 bases. The CDR3 extends over 14 amino acids. V trimming: 6 bases; J trimming: 0 bases; junction bases outside the gene matches: 2. In germline, CDR1 is MDHEN, CDR2 SYDVKM. CDR3 loop: CASRGTASGNTIYF. In DNA, the CDR3 is TGTGCCAGCAGGGGGACAGCCTCTGGAAACACCATATATTTT.

In this sample, this clone turned up once. The chain has TRBV7-3 and TRBJ2-5; 7 bases match TRBD1. The V gene end was trimmed by 0 bases and the J gene end by 3 bases; junction bases not matched to a gene: 1. The CDR3 contains 14 residues. The germline V gene has CDR1 SGHTA and CDR2 FQGTGA. The CDR3 loop reads CASSLTGQKETQYF. The CDR3, as DNA: TGTGCCAGCAGCTTAACGGGACAGAAAGAGACCCAGTACTTC.

This chain joins TRBV10-1 and TRBJ2-7; D is perhaps TRBD2 (6 bases). This CDR3 contains 17 residues. Per germline, CDR1 WNHNN and CDR2 SYGVQD (reference sequence). V lost 0 bases and J 1 base, leaving 16 bases between the germline ends. The CDR3 nucleotides are TGCGCCAGCAGTGAGTCGTCGGGGGAGCGCCGATCCTACGAGCAGTACTTC. It yields the protein CASSESSGERRSYEQYF.

This clone was seen a single time. The chain combines TRBV6-6 with TRBJ2-1, with D possibly being TRBD1 (5 bases). In germline, CDR1 is MNHNY, CDR2 SVGAGI (reference sequence). There are 12 residues in the CDR3. V lost 1 base to trimming and J lost 8 bases, with 6 bases between them. The CDR3 DNA reads TGTGCCAGCAGTTACTGGGGCGATGAGCAGTTCTTC. It specifies CASSYWGDEQFF.